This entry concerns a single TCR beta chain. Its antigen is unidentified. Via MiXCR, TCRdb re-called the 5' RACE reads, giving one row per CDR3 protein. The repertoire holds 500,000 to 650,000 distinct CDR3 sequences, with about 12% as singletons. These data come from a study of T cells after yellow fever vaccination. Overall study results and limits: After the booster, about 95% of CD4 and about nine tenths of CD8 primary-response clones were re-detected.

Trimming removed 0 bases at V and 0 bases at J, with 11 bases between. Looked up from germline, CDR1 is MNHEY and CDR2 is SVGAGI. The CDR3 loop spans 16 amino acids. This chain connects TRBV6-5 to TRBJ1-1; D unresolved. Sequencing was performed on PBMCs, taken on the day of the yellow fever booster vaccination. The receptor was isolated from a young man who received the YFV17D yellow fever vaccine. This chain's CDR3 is CASSYSIPAMNTEAFF. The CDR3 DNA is TGTGCCAGCAGTTACTCGATTCCAGCAATGAACACTGAAGCTTTCTTT.